This T cell receptor beta chain comes out of a study of regulatory T cells in long-lasting Graves disease. As for the study in general: Newly diagnosed Graves' patients had taken antithyroid drugs under 3 months. Study-level points and caveats: TCR diversity was lower in persistent Graves' patients than in newly diagnosed ones.

The V end lost 2 bases, the J end lost 4 bases, and 3 bases lay between the germline ends. Germline V gene lookup returns CDR1 SGHTA and CDR2 FQGTGA. The CDR3 contains 12 residues. The authors built TCR beta libraries using iRepertoire HTBI primers and Arm-PCR of CDR3 regions. Via MiXCR, TCRdb re-called the multiplex PCR reads, giving one row per CDR3 protein. The sample shows 450,000 to 500,000 distinct CDR3 sequences, 15% to 20% of them seen only once. Time point in this sample: newly diagnosed GD, antithyroid drugs for less than 3 months. From RNA extracted from PBMCs, the TCR library was made. This clonotype occurred many times. The antigen remains undetermined. These data also formed part of another study, on T cells in Graves' hyperthyroidism and ophthalmopathy.

Sample: peripheral blood mononuclear cells (PBMCs), taken at new diagnosis, from a patient treated with antithyroid drugs. The gene calls are TRBV7-3 and TRBJ1-3; D is undetermined. The clonotype originates from a man between 35 and 55 years old with Graves disease. The CDR3 here is CASSLVGNTIYF. The CDR3 DNA is TGTGCCAGCAGCTTAGTCGGAAACACCATATATTTT.